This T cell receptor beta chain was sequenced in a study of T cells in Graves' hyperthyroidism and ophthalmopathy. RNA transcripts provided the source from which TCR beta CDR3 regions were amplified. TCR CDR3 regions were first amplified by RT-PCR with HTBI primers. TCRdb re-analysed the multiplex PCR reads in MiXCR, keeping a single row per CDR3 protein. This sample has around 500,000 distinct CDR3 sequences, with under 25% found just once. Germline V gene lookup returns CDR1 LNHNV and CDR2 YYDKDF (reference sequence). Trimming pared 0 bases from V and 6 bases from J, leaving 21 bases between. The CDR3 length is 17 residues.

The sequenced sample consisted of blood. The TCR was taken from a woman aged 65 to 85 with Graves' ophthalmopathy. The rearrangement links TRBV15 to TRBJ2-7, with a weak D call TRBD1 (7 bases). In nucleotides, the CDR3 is TGTGCCACCAGCAGAGATCGCTTCCAGGGGGGTGGAGGCGAGCAGTACTTC. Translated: CATSRDRFQGGGGEQYF.